These 32 T cell receptor beta chains were sequenced from one sample in a study of blood T cells in healthy people across ages. Together with a sample-barcoded 5' primer, a J-beta primer mix was included in a second PCR lasting about 6 to 11 cycles. TCRdb re-called the 5' RACE reads with MiXCR, one entry per CDR3 protein. Among hundreds of thousands of distinct CDR3 sequences, 44% were seen once, and the ten largest hold 15% to 25%. The specimen was blood. Receptors were obtained from a man in his 60s in good health.

V is TRBV4-3 and J is TRBJ2-7, with D tentatively TRBD1 or TRBD2 (5 bases each). This CDR3 spans 15 amino acids. Trimming left V 0 bases short and J 2 bases short, with 11 bases between. Germline V gene data show CDR1 as LGHNA and CDR2 as YSLEER. As DNA, the CDR3 is TGCGCCAGCAGCCAAGAGTTCAGGGAGACCTACGAGCAGTACTTC. It yields the protein CASSQEFRETYEQYF.

This chain joins TRBV4-2 and TRBJ1-2; D unresolved. The CDR3 spans 11 residues. V was cut by 3 bases and J by 7 bases, with 6 bases left in between. The germline CDR1 and CDR2 sequences are LGHNA and YNFKEQ. This CDR3 reads CASSHRCGYTF. The CDR3, as DNA: TGTGCCAGCAGCCACCGATGTGGCTACACCTTC.

There are a few counts of this clonotype. The rearrangement joins TRBV29-1 to TRBJ1-1; D might be TRBD1 (6 bases). Germline V CDR1 and CDR2: SQVTM, ANQGSEA. The V gene lost 0 bases and the J gene lost 5 bases, with 16 bases spanning the gap. The length of the CDR3 is 15 residues. The CDR3 DNA reads as TGCAGCGTTGAAGATCGCTGGGACCAGGGGACTGAAGCTTTCTTT. Its translation is CSVEDRWDQGTEAFF. The variable domain in full, with the rest retrieved from reference TRBV29-1 and TRBJ1-1, is SAVISQKPSRDICQRGTSLTIQCQVDSQVTMMFWYRQQPGQSLTLIATANQGSEATYESGFVIDKFPISRPNLTFSTLTVSNMSPEDSSIYLCSVEDRWDQGTEAFFGQGTRLTVV.

As regards this clonotype: Since a much larger clone is just one base distant, this may be a read error. The chain uses TRBV29-1 and TRBJ2-7, with 15 bases aligning to TRBD2. The J call may be mistaken, given a closer DNA end match to TRBJ2-5. CDR1 SQVTM and CDR2 ANQGSEA come from the germline V gene. The CDR3 contains 14 residues. CDR3: CSGGLAGGPETQYF. The CDR3 coding sequence is TGCAGCGGTGGACTAGCGGGGGGGCCGGAGACCCAGTACTTC.

The CDR3 spells CASSLGLGQGYYGYTF. DNA of the CDR3: TGTGCCAGCAGCTTAGGCCTGGGGCAGGGGTACTATGGCTACACCTTC. V and J are TRBV7-2 and TRBJ1-2, with D possibly TRBD1 on 6 matching bases. The CDR3 consists of 16 residues. Germline lookup yields CDR1 SGHTA and CDR2 FQGNSA. V was cut by 1 base and J by 3 bases, with 15 bases left in between.

V is TRBV3-1 and J is TRBJ1-2; D is undetermined. Per germline, CDR1 LGHDT and CDR2 YNNKEL (reference sequence). The ends were cut back, 4 bases at V and 3 bases at J, with 12 bases in the middle. This CDR3 spans 14 amino acids. The chain's CDR3 is CASSPQPGHYGYTF. DNA for the CDR3: TGTGCCAGCAGCCCCCAACCCGGGCACTATGGCTACACCTTC.

The V call is TRBV4-3, the J call TRBJ1-3; unclear D gene. Germline lookup yields CDR1 LGHNA and CDR2 YSLEER. The V and J ends lost 1 base and 7 bases respectively, with 8 bases between them. The CDR3 sequence is 13 residues long. In nucleotides, the CDR3 is TGCGCCAGCAGCCAAGTTCGGGGTAACACCATATATTTT. Translation: CASSQVRGNTIYF.

In regard to this clonotype: One end of the junction varies from germline; a read error may be responsible. The CDR3 DNA follows: TGTGCCAGCAGCTTTCGGGGGTCTTCCTACGAGCGGTACTTC. This sequence encodes CASSFRGSSYERYF. The chain couples TRBV9 to TRBJ2-7, with TRBD2 as a possible D gene (6 bases). Germline values: CDR1 SGDLS, CDR2 YYNGEE. The CDR3 is made up of 14 amino acids.

The chain joins TRBV4-3 to TRBJ2-1; 13 positions match TRBD2. The CDR3 is 18 amino acids. V lost 3 bases to trimming and J lost 4 bases; unmatched junction nucleotides: 9. The germline V gene has CDR1 LGHNA and CDR2 YSLEER. Here the CDR3 reads CASSHAHRLAGGYNEQFF. CDR3 nucleotide sequence: TGCGCCAGCAGCCATGCCCACAGACTAGCGGGGGGTTACAATGAGCAGTTCTTC.

V and J are TRBV12-3 or TRBV12-4 and TRBJ2-3, with 11 bases identical to TRBD2. The CDR3 spans 15 residues. Unmatched junction bases numbered 5, after V lost 5 bases and J lost 4 bases. CDR3 amino acids: CASSNSGGAADTQYF. The DNA of the CDR3 is TGTGCCAGCAGTAATAGCGGGGGGGCCGCAGATACGCAGTATTTT.

This clonotype occurred a few times. The chain is built from TRBV12-3 or TRBV12-4 and TRBJ1-2; possible D gene TRBD1, 6 bases. Between the trimmed V and J ends, which lost 5 bases and 0 bases, there was a span of 19 bases. The CDR3 extends over 17 amino acids. The CDR3 reads CASSPSLGASANYGYTF. In nucleotides, the CDR3 is TGTGCCAGCAGTCCCTCCCTGGGGGCCTCCGCTAACTATGGCTACACCTTC.

In this sample, this clonotype turned up many times. The chain joins TRBV29-1 to TRBJ2-5; 7 nucleotides line up with TRBD2. CDR1 is SQVTM and CDR2 is ANQGSEA in the germline V gene. The J segment lost 5 bases and the V segment lost 1 base, leaving 4 bases of the junction unmatched. CDR3 length: 13 residues. In DNA, the CDR3 is TGCAGCGTTGAAGTGAATAGCGGGGAGACCCAGTACTTC. Translation gives CSVEVNSGETQYF.

The gene calls are TRBV4-3 and TRBJ2-4, with 7 nucleotides matching TRBD2. CDR1 is LGHNA, CDR2 YSLEER, per germline. J was trimmed by 13 bases and V by 4 bases; bases with no gene match: 16. There are 15 residues in the CDR3. The CDR3 region has the DNA TGCGCCAGCAGCCTAGATGGGGGGGATCATAGAGAGCAGTACTTC. It is translated as CASSLDGGDHREQYF.

This clonotype was seen repeatedly, ten times or more. V and J are TRBV20-1 and TRBJ2-3; a weak D match, TRBD2 (5 bases). In germline, CDR1 is DFQATT, CDR2 SNEGSKA (reference sequence). The CDR3 loop spans 14 amino acids. V lost 7 bases to trimming and J lost 0 bases, with 14 bases between them. Here the CDR3 reads CSGKSGPSTDTQYF. DNA for the CDR3: TGCAGTGGGAAAAGCGGACCTAGCACAGATACGCAGTATTTT.

This chain links TRBV5-1 with TRBJ2-1; D gene uncertain. The V end lost 5 bases, the J end lost 3 bases, and 9 bases lay between the germline ends. The CDR3 is made up of 13 amino acids. Germline V gene lookup returns CDR1 SGHRS and CDR2 YFSETQ. CDR3 loop: CASSDGNYNEQFF. The CDR3 nucleotides read TGCGCCAGCAGTGATGGGAACTACAATGAGCAGTTCTTC.

The genes are TRBV20-1 and TRBJ1-5; 8 bases map to TRBD1. The CDR3 is 13 residues long. From germline, CDR1 is DFQATT and CDR2 SNEGSKA (reference sequence). Trimming removed 6 bases from V and 5 bases from J; junction bases left unmatched: 6. The CDR3 DNA reads TGCAGTGCCACACAGGGGGGTTATCAGCCCCAGCATTTT. Amino acid sequence: CSATQGGYQPQHF.

The chain employs TRBV12-3 or TRBV12-4 and TRBJ2-3; 8 bases map to TRBD1. There are 16 residues in the CDR3. J lost 0 bases, V lost 5 bases, and 7 bases had no gene match. The CDR3 loop is CASSTLGQGSTDTQYF. In DNA form, the CDR3 reads TGTGCCAGCAGTACCTTAGGACAGGGAAGCACAGATACGCAGTATTTT.

This sequence joins TRBV6-2 or TRBV6-3 and TRBJ1-5, with D possibly being TRBD1 (6 bases). V lost 6 bases, J lost 5 bases, and 17 bases lay in between. Per the germline V gene, CDR1 is MNHEY and CDR2 is SVGEGT. The CDR3 extends over 15 amino acids. CDR3 nucleotides: TGTGCCAGCAGCCCGAGGGGGAGGTTAGATCAGCCCCAGCATTTT. It is translated as CASSPRGRLDQPQHF.

This chain connects TRBV2 to TRBJ2-1, with D tentatively TRBD2 (5 bases). V was clipped by 8 bases and J by 3 bases, with 8 bases between them. Germline V gives CDR1 SNHLY, CDR2 FYNNEI. The CDR3 runs to 12 residues. DNA of the CDR3: TGTGCCAGCCTCCGGGACTACAATGAGCAGTTCTTC. It specifies CASLRDYNEQFF.

The chain recombines TRBV7-2 with TRBJ1-2; D gene uncertain. Germline lookup yields CDR1 SGHTA and CDR2 FQGNSA. V was trimmed by 1 base and J by 5 bases, leaving 8 bases between them. The CDR3 extends over 13 amino acids. The CDR3 sequence: CASSLDSPYGYTF. In nucleotides, the CDR3 is TGTGCCAGCAGCTTAGATAGCCCTTATGGCTACACCTTC.

This clonotype was recorded a few times. The chain employs TRBV6-2 or TRBV6-3 and TRBJ2-6, with D perhaps TRBD1 (5 bases). Trimming shortened V by 6 bases and J by 2 bases, and 11 bases separated the two germline ends. The germline V gene has CDR1 MNHEY and CDR2 SVGEGT. This CDR3 spans 15 amino acids. The CDR3 sequence is CASSRIGAGANVLTF. The CDR3 DNA sequence: TGTGCCAGCAGCAGGATAGGGGCTGGGGCCAACGTCCTGACTTTC.

The chain has TRBV7-9 and TRBJ2-5; D remains unclear. The length of the CDR3 is 12 residues. From germline, CDR1 is SEHNR and CDR2 FQNEAQ (reference sequence). Trimming cost V 4 bases and J 7 bases, with 10 bases left between them. CDR3 region: CASSSPGATQYF. The CDR3 DNA follows: TGTGCCAGCAGCTCCCCCGGAGCGACCCAGTACTTC.

This clonotype was counted only a few times. The genes are TRBV4-3 and TRBJ2-7; TRBD2 is a possible D gene (5 bases). CDR1 is LGHNA, CDR2 YSLEER, per germline. This CDR3 spans 17 amino acids. The V end was cut by 0 bases, the J end by 2 bases, with 17 bases between. The CDR3 region is CASSQDLLEESPYEQYF. CDR3 bases: TGCGCCAGCAGCCAAGATCTCTTGGAGGAATCCCCCTACGAGCAGTACTTC.

The chain uses TRBV11-1 and TRBJ2-7; tentative D call: TRBD2 (5 bases). The CDR3 loop spans 14 amino acids. V was clipped by 3 bases and J by 4 bases, with 13 bases between them. The germline CDR1 and CDR2 sequences are SGHAT and FQDESV (reference sequence). The DNA of the CDR3 is TGTGCCAGCAGCTTGACGGGGATGCTATACGAGCAGTACTTC. Its protein is CASSLTGMLYEQYF.

V usage is TRBV4-2 and J usage is TRBJ1-1, with D unclear. The CDR3 runs to 16 residues. The germline V gene encodes CDR1 LGHNA and CDR2 YNFKEQ. Deletions cut 6 bases from V and 1 base from J, with 18 bases between. CDR3 region: CASSRAVVAPNTEAFF. CDR3 sequence (DNA): TGTGCCAGCAGTCGGGCGGTGGTAGCCCCGAACACTGAAGCTTTCTTT.

The chain combines TRBV7-9 with TRBJ2-1, with TRBD2 identical over 7 bases. CDR1 SEHNR and CDR2 FQNEAQ come from the germline V gene (reference sequence). This CDR3 is 16 amino acids long. V was clipped by 2 bases and J by 5 bases; unmatched bases: 9. The CDR3 nucleotides are TGTGCCAGCAGCTTATACGGCGGGGGATCAAACAATGAGCAGTTCTTC. Translated: CASSLYGGGSNNEQFF. The full variable domain, its missing parts supplied by reference TRBV7-9 and TRBJ2-1, is DTGVSQNPRHKITKRGQNVTFRCDPISEHNRLYWYRQTLGQGPEFLTYFQNEAQLEKSRLLSDRFSAERPKGSFSTLEIQRTEQGDSAMYLCASSLYGGGSNNEQFFGPGTRLTVL.

This clonotype turned up a few times. The rearrangement joins TRBV7-2 to TRBJ2-1; 13 bases match TRBD2. The junction had 8 bases not matched to a gene; V was cut back by 2 bases and J by 1 base. Germline V CDR1 and CDR2: SGHTA, FQGNSA. This CDR3 has 19 residues. The CDR3 DNA sequence: TGTGCCAGCAGCTTAAAAGATTGGACTAGCGGGGGATCCTACAATGAGCAGTTCTTC. As protein: CASSLKDWTSGGSYNEQFF.

The gene calls are TRBV13 and TRBJ2-7, with D possibly called TRBD1 or TRBD2 (6 bases each). V was clipped by 5 bases and J by 3 bases, with 17 bases between them. Per the germline V gene, CDR1 is PRHDT and CDR2 is FYEKMQ (reference sequence). The CDR3 contains 15 residues. DNA for the CDR3: TGTGCCAGCAGCAGTAGGGGGGTAGGGATCTACGAGCAGTACTTC. This codes for CASSSRGVGIYEQYF. Full variable domain (rest looked up from reference TRBV13 and TRBJ2-7): AAGVIQSPRHLIKEKRETATLKCYPIPRHDTVYWYQQGPGQDPQFLISFYEKMQSDKGSIPDRFSAQQFSDYHSELNMSSLELGDSALYFCASSSRGVGIYEQYFGPGTRLTVT.

This clonotype occurred a few times. This chain joins TRBV12-3 or TRBV12-4 and TRBJ2-3; TRBD1 is a possible D gene (6 bases). The CDR3 covers 15 residues. Deletions cut 6 bases from V and 5 bases from J, with 18 bases between. The CDR3, as DNA: TGTGCCAGCAGACAGGGACGGAGACACGTAGATACGCAGTATTTT. This codes for CASRQGRRHVDTQYF.

As regards this clonotype: Given a much more abundant clone one base away, this may be a read error. This rearrangement joins TRBV29-1 to TRBJ2-7; D is uncertain. The germline V gene has CDR1 SQVTM and CDR2 ANQGSEA. The CDR3 length is 13 residues. CDR3 sequence: CSVEPENSDEQYF. CDR3 nucleotide sequence: TGCAGCGTTGAGCCTGAAAACTCCGACGAGCAGTACTTC.

A remark on this clonotype: A much larger clone is a single base away; this may be a read error. CDR3 in amino acids: CASRQGTQETQFF. The CDR3 coding sequence is TGTGCCAGCAGACAGGGGACCCAAGAGACCCAGTTCTTC. This chain connects TRBV7-9 to TRBJ2-5, with 7 nucleotides matching TRBD1. The end of the DNA aligns better with TRBJ2-1, so the J call may be wrong. The CDR3 spans 13 residues. Germline V gene data show CDR1 as SEHNR and CDR2 as FQNEAQ (reference sequence).

V and J are TRBV25-1 and TRBJ2-4, with TRBD1 matching 9 bases. The J call is doubtful: the DNA matches TRBJ2-7 better. The germline V gene encodes CDR1 MGHDK and CDR2 SYGVNS. The CDR3 runs 15 residues. CDR3: CASSESGTGGDEQYF. The CDR3 nucleotides read TGTGCCAGCAGTGAATCGGGCACAGGGGGCGACGAGCAGTACTTC.